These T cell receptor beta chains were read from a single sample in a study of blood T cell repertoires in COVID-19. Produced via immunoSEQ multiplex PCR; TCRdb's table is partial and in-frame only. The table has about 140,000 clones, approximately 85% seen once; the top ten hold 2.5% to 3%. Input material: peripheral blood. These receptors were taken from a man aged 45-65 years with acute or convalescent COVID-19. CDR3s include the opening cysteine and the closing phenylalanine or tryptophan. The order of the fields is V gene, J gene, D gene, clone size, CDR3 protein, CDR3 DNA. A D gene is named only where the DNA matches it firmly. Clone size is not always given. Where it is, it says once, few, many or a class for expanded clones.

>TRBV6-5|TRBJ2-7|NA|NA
CASSYGQGTYEQYF
TGTGCCAGCAGTTACGGGCAGGGCACCTACGAGCAGTACTTC
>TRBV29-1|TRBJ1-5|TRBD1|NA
CSALGQGSNQPQHF
TGCAGCGCCCTCGGACAGGGGAGCAATCAGCCCCAGCATTTT
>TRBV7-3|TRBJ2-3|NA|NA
CASSLGHRGTDTQYF
TGTGCCAGCAGCCTGGGACACCGAGGCACAGATACGCAGTATTTT
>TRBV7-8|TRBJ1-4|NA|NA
CASSLPGTFSTNEKLFF
TGTGCCAGCAGCCTTCCCGGGACATTTTCAACTAATGAAAAACTGTTTTTT
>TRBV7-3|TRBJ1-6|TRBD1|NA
CASSLERQGNSSYNSPLHF
TGTGCCAGCAGCTTAGAACGACAGGGCAACAGCTCCTATAATTCACCCCTCCACTTT
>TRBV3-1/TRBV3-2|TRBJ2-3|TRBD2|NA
CASSQETGGDTDTQYF
TGTGCCAGCAGCCAAGAAACGGGAGGTGACACAGATACGCAGTATTTT
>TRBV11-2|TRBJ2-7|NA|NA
CASSSLSYEQYF
TGTGCCAGCAGCTCCCTTTCCTACGAGCAGTACTTC
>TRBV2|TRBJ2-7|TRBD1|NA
CASLGQGVSYEQYF
TGTGCCAGCCTGGGACAGGGGGTCTCCTACGAGCAGTACTTC
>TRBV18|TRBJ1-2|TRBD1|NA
CASSPDRGGYTF
TGTGCCAGCTCACCAGACAGGGGAGGCTACACCTTC
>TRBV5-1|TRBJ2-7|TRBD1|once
CASSLAGQGWEQYF
TGCGCCAGCAGCTTGGCTGGACAGGGTTGGGAGCAGTACTTC
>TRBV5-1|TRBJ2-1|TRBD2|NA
CASSQRTKTSASSNEQFF
TGCGCCAGCAGCCAAAGGACCAAGACTAGCGCAAGCTCGAATGAGCAGTTCTTC
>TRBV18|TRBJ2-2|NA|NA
CASSPRAGPNTGELFF
TGTGCCAGCTCACCACGCGCGGGGCCGAACACCGGGGAGCTGTTTTTT
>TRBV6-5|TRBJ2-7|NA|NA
CASRIGYGGEQYF
TGTGCCAGCAGGATTGGGTACGGGGGCGAGCAGTACTTC
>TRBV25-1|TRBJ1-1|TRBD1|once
CASSFRGANTEAFF
TGTGCCAGCAGTTTCAGGGGGGCGAACACTGAAGCTTTCTTT
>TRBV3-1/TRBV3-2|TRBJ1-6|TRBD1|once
CASSLRTGLLASPLHF
TGTGCCAGCAGCCTTCGGACAGGGCTCTTGGCTTCACCCCTCCACTTT
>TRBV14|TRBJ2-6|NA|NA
CASSVGSSGANVLTF
TGTGCCAGCAGCGTGGGGAGCTCTGGGGCCAACGTCCTGACTTTC